This T cell receptor (beta chain) originates from a study of technical replicates of blood from four donors. TCRdb's copy holds only in-frame clones and misses some; the assay was immunoSEQ multiplex PCR. The sample records approximately 44,000 clones, about 96% being singletons. V was trimmed by 1 base and J by 6 bases, leaving 15 bases between them. The CDR3 totals 16 residues. Germline values: CDR1 MGHDK, CDR2 SYGVNS. This clonotype was obtained from a human donor in good health. This rearrangement joins TRBV25-1 to TRBJ2-2, with D perhaps TRBD1 (5 bases). The sample was T cells isolated from PBMCs. CDR3 protein: CASSELAGPDPGELFF. The DNA of the CDR3 is TGTGCCAGCAGTGAATTAGCAGGGCCCGATCCCGGGGAGCTGTTTTTT.